The clone carrying this T cell receptor beta chain came up many times. The sample originates from a study of molecular identifiers for immune sequencing clone quantification. Study in general: RNA, taken in replicates from about 19,000 or 110,000 naive CD8 cells, was split five ways, with four sequenced.

TCRdb recomputed calls from the PCR reads with MiXCR, one row per CDR3 protein. This sample has about 640,000 distinct CDR3 sequences, with nearly 20% found just once. Naive CD8 T cells underwent sorting with the CD8+CD4-CCR7+CD45RA+ definition. Sequencing used naive CD8+ T cells from blood, with Jurkat cell RNA spiked in. The subset here: FACS-sorted CD8+CD4-CCR7+CD45RA+ naive T cells. This TCR came from a human donor in good health. Some libraries in this study had Jurkat cell RNA spiked in.

The CDR3 bases are TGTGCCAGCAGCTGGGCACAGGGTCCCCCCTACAATGAGCAGTTCTTC. Translating it yields CASSWAQGPPYNEQFF. The V gene is TRBV5-6, the J gene TRBJ2-1, with a possible D match to TRBD1 (6 bases). The CDR3 length is 16 residues. Per germline, CDR1 SGHDT and CDR2 YYEEEE. V lost 3 bases to trimming and J lost 2 bases, with 15 bases between them.